One and the same sample provided the 4 T cell receptor beta chains below, sequenced in a study of immune cell composition in non-small cell lung cancer. TCRdb keeps only in-frame clones here, not all; method: immunoSEQ multiplex PCR. The table records over 2,500 clones, under 75% of them present only once. Material for sequencing was lung tumor tissue. These receptors were collected from a human donor with non-small cell lung cancer.

The CDR3 sequence: CASSNQPASNTEAFF. In DNA form, the CDR3 reads TGTGCCAGCAGTAATCAACCTGCGAGCAACACTGAAGCTTTCTTT. The rearrangement uses TRBV7-2 and TRBJ1-1, with D unresolved. Trimming stripped 6 bases from V and 2 bases from J, with 16 bases between. Germline CDR1 is SGHTA and CDR2 is FQGNSA. This CDR3 is 15 amino acids long.

About this clone: Additional DNA sequences in this sample encode the identical CDR3. The chain combines TRBV19 with TRBJ2-1, with 10 bases fitting TRBD2. The CDR3 runs to 15 residues. The V and J ends lost 4 bases and 0 bases, in that order; junction bases with no gene match: 0. Germline V gives CDR1 LNHDA, CDR2 SQIVND (reference sequence). The CDR3 DNA reads TGTGCCAGTAGTAGGACTAGCGGCTCCTACAATGAGCAGTTCTTC. This translates into CASSRTSGSYNEQFF.

The chain links TRBV7-9 to TRBJ1-5, with D possibly TRBD1 on 5 matching bases. Trimming shortened V by 7 bases and J by 3 bases, and 13 bases separated the two germline ends. This CDR3 comprises 14 residues. Germline CDR1 and CDR2: SEHNR and FQNEAQ (reference sequence). The CDR3 is CASTQNGHNQPQHF. CDR3 in DNA: TGTGCCAGCACCCAGAACGGACACAATCAGCCCCAGCATTTT.

V and J are TRBV28 and TRBJ2-7; possibly TRBD2 for D (5 bases). Per germline, CDR1 MDHEN and CDR2 SYDVKM. The CDR3 spans 14 residues. Between the trimmed V and J ends, which lost 8 bases and 0 bases, there was a span of 14 bases. CDR3 amino acids: CASRITGSSYEQYF. DNA for the CDR3: TGTGCCAGCCGGATTACTGGGAGCTCCTACGAGCAGTACTTC.